The rows below give T cell receptor beta chains drawn from one sample of a study of CD8 T cells in Susac syndrome. One entry per CDR3 protein results from TCRdb running MiXCR on the immunoSEQ multiplex PCR reads. The sample records about 150,000 distinct CDR3 sequences, approximately 93% being singletons. Sequencing used CD8+ T cells from PBMCs. The receptors stem from a human donor with multiple sclerosis. Both conserved end residues are part of each CDR3. The order of the fields is J gene, D gene, clone size, V gene, CDR3 DNA, CDR3 protein. D genes are given only for firm matches. Clone size is stated in some rows and not others, as once, few, many or a class when expanded.

j_gene: TRBJ2-2; d_gene: .; abundance: .; v_gene: TRBV24-1; CDR3nt: TGTGCCACCAGTGACCAGAGGGACACCGGGGAGCTGTTTTTT; CDR3aa: CATSDQRDTGELFF
j_gene: TRBJ2-1; d_gene: .; abundance: .; v_gene: TRBV7-9; CDR3nt: TGTGCCAGCAGCTTAGAGAACAATGAGCAGTTCTTC; CDR3aa: CASSLENNEQFF
j_gene: TRBJ2-3; d_gene: TRBD2; abundance: .; v_gene: TRBV9; CDR3nt: TGTGCCAGCAGCGGTAGCGGGGGGCGTTCTGATACGCAGTATTTT; CDR3aa: CASSGSGGRSDTQYF
j_gene: TRBJ2-3; d_gene: TRBD2; abundance: once; v_gene: TRBV20-1; CDR3nt: TGCAGTGCTAGGAGGCTAGCGGGGCCCACAGATACGCAGTATTTT; CDR3aa: CSARRLAGPTDTQYF
j_gene: TRBJ2-1; d_gene: TRBD1; abundance: .; v_gene: TRBV18; CDR3nt: TGTGCCAGCTCGAACAGGGGAGACGCACACAATGAGCAGTTCTTC; CDR3aa: CASSNRGDAHNEQFF
j_gene: TRBJ2-7; d_gene: .; abundance: .; v_gene: TRBV30; CDR3nt: TGTGCCTGGAGTGTACTGACACGGGACGCCCTAAGGCAGTACTTC; CDR3aa: CAWSVLTRDALRQYF
j_gene: TRBJ1-6; d_gene: TRBD1; abundance: .; v_gene: TRBV14; CDR3nt: TGTGCCAGCAGCCAAGAATTTTCGGACAGGGGTTATTCACCCCTCCACTTT; CDR3aa: CASSQEFSDRGYSPLHF
j_gene: TRBJ2-5; d_gene: .; abundance: .; v_gene: TRBV3-1; CDR3nt: TGTGCCAGCAGCCAAGCACTTACCGATTGGACCCAGTACTTC; CDR3aa: CASSQALTDWTQYF
j_gene: TRBJ2-7; d_gene: .; abundance: few; v_gene: TRBV7-8; CDR3nt: TGTGCCAGTAGTTCGACAGGTTCCTACGAGCAGTACTTC; CDR3aa: CASSSTGSYEQYF
j_gene: TRBJ1-5; d_gene: .; abundance: .; v_gene: TRBV4-1; CDR3nt: TGCGCCAGCAGCCAAGAAGGCAGCGAATATCAGCCCCAGCATTTT; CDR3aa: CASSQEGSEYQPQHF
j_gene: TRBJ1-2; d_gene: .; abundance: .; v_gene: TRBV6-5; CDR3nt: TGTGCCAGCAGTTACTCGCAGAGGGCGCAACTTGGCTACACCTTC; CDR3aa: CASSYSQRAQLGYTF
j_gene: TRBJ1-2; d_gene: TRBD1; abundance: .; v_gene: TRBV5-6; CDR3nt: TGTGCCAGCAGCCCCGGACAGGGGGCTTGGGGCTACACCTTC; CDR3aa: CASSPGQGAWGYTF
j_gene: TRBJ1-2; d_gene: .; abundance: few; v_gene: TRBV11-2; CDR3nt: TGTGCCAGCAGCTTCGGGGGGGCTAACTATGGCTACACCTTC; CDR3aa: CASSFGGANYGYTF
j_gene: TRBJ2-5; d_gene: TRBD2; abundance: .; v_gene: TRBV5-6; CDR3nt: TGTGCCAGCTCCGGCGGGGGGACGCTCCAAGAGACCCAGTACTTC; CDR3aa: CASSGGGTLQETQYF
j_gene: TRBJ2-1; d_gene: TRBD1; abundance: .; v_gene: TRBV13; CDR3nt: TGTGCCAGCAGCACCGGACAGGGGGTTCGCAATGAGCAGTTCTTC; CDR3aa: CASSTGQGVRNEQFF
j_gene: TRBJ1-1; d_gene: .; abundance: .; v_gene: TRBV13; CDR3nt: TGTGCCAGCAGCTTAGGGCACCCCGATGAGTCTGGTGTCACTGAAGCTTTCTTT; CDR3aa: CASSLGHPDESGVTEAFF
j_gene: TRBJ1-1; d_gene: .; abundance: .; v_gene: TRBV12-3/TRBV12-4; CDR3nt: TGTGCCAGCAGTTTGGCAGGTTTCGAAGCTTTCTTT; CDR3aa: CASSLAGFEAFF
j_gene: TRBJ2-2; d_gene: .; abundance: .; v_gene: TRBV15; CDR3nt: TGTGCCACCAGCAGCAGTTCGTCGGGCACCGGGGAGCTGTTTTTT; CDR3aa: CATSSSSSGTGELFF
j_gene: TRBJ2-1; d_gene: .; abundance: .; v_gene: TRBV12-3/TRBV12-4; CDR3nt: TGTGCCAGCTCCACAGGGACCAACTCCTACAATGAGCAGTTCTTC; CDR3aa: CASSTGTNSYNEQFF
j_gene: TRBJ1-1; d_gene: .; abundance: once; v_gene: TRBV7-9; CDR3nt: TGTGCCAGCAGCTTACCCGGGAGGACCGGGAACACTGAAGCTTTCTTT; CDR3aa: CASSLPGRTGNTEAFF
j_gene: TRBJ2-1; d_gene: TRBD2; abundance: .; v_gene: TRBV7-9; CDR3nt: TGTGCCAGCAGCTCCGGCGGGGGAAACTCCTACAATGAGCAGTTCTTC; CDR3aa: CASSSGGGNSYNEQFF
j_gene: TRBJ2-3; d_gene: .; abundance: .; v_gene: TRBV7-9; CDR3nt: TGTGCCAGCAGCCGGGATGGGATGGATACGCAGTATTTT; CDR3aa: CASSRDGMDTQYF
j_gene: TRBJ2-1; d_gene: .; abundance: .; v_gene: TRBV27; CDR3nt: TGTGCCAGCAGTTCGAACAGACACAATGAGCAGTTCTTC; CDR3aa: CASSSNRHNEQFF
j_gene: TRBJ1-5; d_gene: .; abundance: .; v_gene: TRBV15; CDR3nt: TGTGCCACCAGCAGGGGTGGGTCCGGACAGCCCCAGCATTTT; CDR3aa: CATSRGGSGQPQHF
j_gene: TRBJ2-5; d_gene: .; abundance: .; v_gene: TRBV14; CDR3nt: TGTGCCAGCAGCCCCGCCTTGGCGGAGGATCCCAGGGAGACCCAGTACTTC; CDR3aa: CASSPALAEDPRETQYF
j_gene: TRBJ2-7; d_gene: .; abundance: .; v_gene: TRBV21-1; CDR3nt: TGTGCCAGCAGCAAGTCCGTCACCTCCTACGAGCAGTACTTC; CDR3aa: CASSKSVTSYEQYF
j_gene: TRBJ2-2; d_gene: TRBD2; abundance: .; v_gene: TRBV20-1; CDR3nt: TGCAGTGCTAGACGCCCCTGGACTAGCGGGGGGGCCGGGGAGCTGTTTTTT; CDR3aa: CSARRPWTSGGAGELFF
j_gene: TRBJ2-1; d_gene: TRBD1; abundance: .; v_gene: TRBV3-1; CDR3nt: TGTGCCAGCAGCCAAGAGACAGCCGGGGACAGGGTACGATTC; CDR3aa: CASSQETAGDRVRF
j_gene: TRBJ1-1; d_gene: .; abundance: .; v_gene: TRBV6-5; CDR3nt: TGTGCCAGCAGTTACTCGAGAAGCACTGAAGCTTTCTTT; CDR3aa: CASSYSRSTEAFF
j_gene: TRBJ2-6; d_gene: .; abundance: .; v_gene: TRBV6-1; CDR3nt: TGTGCCAGCAGTGAAGTCACCGGGTCTGGGGCCAACGTCCTGACTTTC; CDR3aa: CASSEVTGSGANVLTF
j_gene: TRBJ2-5; d_gene: .; abundance: .; v_gene: TRBV3-1; CDR3nt: TGTGCCAGCAGCCGGGAAGTCGACCAAGAGACCCAGTACTTC; CDR3aa: CASSREVDQETQYF